This T cell receptor beta chain is drawn from a study of blood T cell repertoires in COVID-19 (dated by TCRdb to 2020 to 2021). A note on the overall study: The collaborator samples originated in the United States, Italy and Spain and spanned the acute and convalescent phases of COVID-19. The prospective study material was composed of cDNA or gDNA derived from T cells, B-cell-depleted T cells, or PBMCs. Nearly every sample came with metadata listing a de-identified subject ID, COVID-19 status, age in years and sex. The samples were drawn from two sources: the first 160 participants of the ongoing ImmuneRACE study, and 1,000 to 1,500 subjects contributed by 6 global collaborators. The repertoires were released in a freely available public database intended as a resource for research on the immune response to SARS-CoV-2. Subjects who had been exposed to COVID-19, were actively infected with it, or had recovered from it provided the deeply sampled blood TCRbeta repertoires that made up the dataset. Where available, HLA class I and class II types were taken from metadata supplied by the sample provider and were not determined by assay-based typing.

From the germline V gene (reference sequence), CDR1 is MNHNY and CDR2 is SVGAGI. The V end loses 6 bases and the J end loses 4 bases, and a stretch of 12 bases separates them. There are 13 amino acids in the CDR3, from cysteine to phenylalanine inclusive. Just the 39-base CDR3 DNA is kept, in frame starting at base 1. In the prospective study, participants were about 18 to 100 years old, resided in 24 geographic areas of the United States, and were enrolled through a virtual design. In the prospective study, participants were assigned to cohorts based on the clinical history participants reported in a screening survey and a study questionnaire. In the prospective study, mobile phlebotomists collected whole blood, serum and a nasopharyngeal or oropharyngeal swab from each participant. Additional blood draws and questionnaires over an approximately 2-month period could optionally be provided by prospective study participants. Blood samples from the prospective study were shipped frozen or at room temperature prior to DNA extraction.

The paper as a whole reports these results and caveats: The quantity of clinical and demographic metadata differed by source and by participant and was supplied without curation.

The immunoSEQ Assay, a bias-controlled multiplex PCR, was used to amplify TCRbeta CDR3 regions from genomic DNA. For the original study's pipeline: Within the assay, amplification of reference gene primers was used to estimate how many nucleated cells each sample contained. To quantify the absolute abundance of each unique TCRbeta CDR3 rearrangement, sequence reads were collapsed and filtered. Productive Simpson clonality was computed per sample as the square root of Simpson's diversity index over productive rearrangements. Sourced from immuneACCESS, this table was stored by TCRdb with only in-frame sequences that have V and J called. A share of the clones is absent; for the studies checked, an unresolved V gene accounts for under half, and the remainder has no known explanation. V and J calls and clone size follow that table, whereas D and trimming were derived from the DNA. The sample table records roughly 220,000 clones; more than 80% of these occur just once. Roughly 3% of the sample lies in the top ten.

Turning to this clone: Its antigen target is currently unknown. No base qualities exist here, and no much larger clone lies one base off it.

The sequence joins TRBV6-6 to TRBJ1-2; D gene: possibly TRBD1, on 6 matching bases. The sample taken for sequencing was PBMCs or T cells enriched from blood (not recorded which). This clonotype was sampled from a woman between 18 and 30 years old in a cohort exposed to, infected with or recovered from COVID-19 (not recorded which). CDR3 sequence: CASRIDRSYGYTF. The DNA is as follows: TGTGCCAGCAGGATAGACAGGAGCTATGGCTACACCTTC.